Sequencing of this T cell receptor (beta chain) was carried out in a study of cytomegalovirus exposure and HLA in healthy donors. Looking at the study overall: According to later analysis, the same platform produced the roughly 120 validation and around 730 first-cohort repertoires. Study observations and caveats: A later analysis found first-cohort TCR clusters tended to co-occur in the 130 or so validation repertoires. Reports credit the classifier with highly specific, highly sensitive diagnosis of cytomegalovirus status.

A note on this clone: Its target is unknown.

The donors were members of the approximately 110-subject validation cohort (separate from the roughly 700-subject first cohort). Germline V gives CDR1 ENHRY, CDR2 SYGVKD. The CDR3 extends over 14 amino acids. Trimming pared 6 bases from V and 8 bases from J, leaving 16 bases between. Clones were read by immunoSEQ multiplex PCR, and TCRdb kept only the in-frame ones, dropping some. This table holds about 160,000 clones, 90% to 97% found once. Sequencing was carried out using PBMCs. The chain links TRBV10-3 to TRBJ1-4, with a possible D match to TRBD1 (6 bases). The clonotype comes from a woman in her late teens or twenties in good health and CMV-seronegative. The CDR3 region has the DNA TGTGCCATCAGCCCCTCAGGGGTGCAGGAAAAACTGTTTTTT. Residues: CAISPSGVQEKLFF.